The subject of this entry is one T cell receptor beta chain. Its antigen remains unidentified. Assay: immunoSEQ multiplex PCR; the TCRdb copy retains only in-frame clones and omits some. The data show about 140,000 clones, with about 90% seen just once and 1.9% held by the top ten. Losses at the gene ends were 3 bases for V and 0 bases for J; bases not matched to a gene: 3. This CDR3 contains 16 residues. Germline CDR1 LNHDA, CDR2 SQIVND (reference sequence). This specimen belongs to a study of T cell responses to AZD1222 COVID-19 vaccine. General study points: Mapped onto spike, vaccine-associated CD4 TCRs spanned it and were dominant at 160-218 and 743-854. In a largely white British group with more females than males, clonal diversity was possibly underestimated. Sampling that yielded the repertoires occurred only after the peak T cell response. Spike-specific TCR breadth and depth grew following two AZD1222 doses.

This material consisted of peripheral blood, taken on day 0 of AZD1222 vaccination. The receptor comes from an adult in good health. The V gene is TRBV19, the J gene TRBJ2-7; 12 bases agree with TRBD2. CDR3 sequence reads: CASSIGLAGTSYEQYF. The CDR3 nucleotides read TGTGCCAGTAGTATCGGACTAGCGGGAACCTCCTACGAGCAGTACTTC.